This record looks at one T cell receptor (beta chain) sequence and its context. The specificity of this receptor is unknown. Within one base of it there is no much larger clone, and no base qualities were kept. The data were taken from a study of post-analysis software for immune sequencing data (dated by TCRdb to between 2014 and 2017). At the level of the whole study: Recorded disease courses included relapsing-remitting, secondary progressive and progressive-relapsing multiple sclerosis, with some patients lacking subtype annotation. The multiple sclerosis patient repertoires were compared with approximately 11 previously published healthy control repertoires from donors aged roughly 6 to 27 years. A subset of samples was prepared in parallel using single-end sample barcoding, then pooled and co-amplified after Illumina adapter ligation. Study-level results and caveats: The multiple sclerosis patient group was slightly younger than the control group. Compared with controls, multiple sclerosis patients had significantly lower normalized Chao1 diversity, a finding suggesting substantial peripheral T-cell clonal expansion. Direct clustering with F measure showed strong co-clustering of samples prepared in the same batch, prompting a batch-effect correction.

Libraries were constructed by PCR. Sequenced on an Illumina HiSeq 2500. To reduce PCR and sequencing biases, unique molecular identifiers were incorporated into the TCR beta cDNA libraries. Roughly 500,000 cDNA molecules were obtained per 1 to 10 million input T cells, so each molecule approximated one T cell. The patient libraries were prepared and sequenced with the same protocol used for the earlier healthy control dataset. Within a given batch, samples were prepared together, multiplexed and sequenced on the same HiSeq lane. Per the authors' processing: MIGEC handled the raw barcoded reads, throwing out single-read molecular identifier groups before consensus assembly and CDR3 extraction. Clonotype tables were post-analysed with VDJtools, normalizing diversity by down-sampling all datasets to the smallest sample size. In repertoire overlap clustering, CDR3 amino acid sequences, but not nucleotide sequences, were matched to correct batch-related cross-sample contamination. Starting from the raw public reads, TCRdb applied fastp trimming at Q25, assembled clones with MiXCR and retained in-frame beta chains. Rows matching on CDR3 protein sequence are summarized as one entry with the most common DNA and genes. Here the V and J calls rest on TCRdb's processing, not on the authors' analysis. A total of about 460,000 distinct CDR3 sequences appear in this sample, around 40% of them only once. The ten largest clones capture 9.5% to 13% of the sample.

To demonstrate the VDJtools post-analysis software, the study profiled TCR beta repertoires from the peripheral blood of 13 young patients with multiple sclerosis. Multiple sclerosis patients were children and adolescents aged about 6 to 17 years. Sample: blood. The source of this sequence is a girl aged 10 to 17 with multiple sclerosis.

The encoded CDR3 is CASSTTAIGYEQYF. The bases read TGTGCCAGTAGTACCACAGCTATCGGGTACGAGCAGTACTTC. Rearrangement joined TRBV19 to TRBJ2-5; the D gene is not confidently resolved. Judging by the DNA end, TRBJ2-7 fits better; the J call may be wrong. CDR1 is given as LNHDA and CDR2 as SQIVND, both from the germline V gene (reference sequence). Reading from cysteine to phenylalanine, the CDR3 counts 14 amino acids. Of the read, only the CDR3 DNA is kept; its 42 bases are in frame from base 1.